This T cell receptor beta chain comes out of a study of Tregs in tolerant kidney transplant recipients. Study summary: The nonmyeloablative bone marrow transplants came from related graft donors, with transient mixed chimerism. Findings of the study overall: Some patients' samples used different primers over time, so nucleotide sequences weren't comparable. Validation in larger populations is needed because few patients were studied.

The data were produced by immunoSEQ multiplex PCR, yet TCRdb's version contains in-frame clones alone and is incomplete. The data hold some 71,000 clones, with 85% to 90% observed a single time. This CDR3 is built from 15 residues. V was pared by 0 bases and J by 1 base, with 11 bases between. CDR1 GTSNPN and CDR2 SVGIG come from the germline V gene (reference sequence). Note on this clone: Its antigen is not known.

Thawed PBMCs were FACS-sorted into unstimulated CD4+CD25+CD127- regulatory T cells, CD4+CD25- non-regulatory cells, CD4 and CD8 cells. The clonotype comes from a human donor who received a combined kidney and bone marrow transplant. Here the sequenced sample was CD4+ T cells from blood, taken before the transplant. The V and J genes are TRBV30 and TRBJ2-3; unclear D gene. The CDR3 reads CAWSVGLEGTDTQYF. DNA for the CDR3: TGTGCCTGGAGTGTAGGTCTAGAAGGCACAGATACGCAGTATTTT.